The text below deals with one TCR beta chain. The antigen this receptor binds is unknown. Base quality data are lacking; no much larger clone is found one base away. The method behind the library was the immunoSEQ multiplex PCR assay. A mixture of 60 forward primers for TCR Vbeta segments and 13 reverse primers for TCR Jbeta segments was used in the multiplex PCR. Amplification of the CDR3 region of rearranged TCR beta genes was performed with a multiplex PCR assay on genomic DNA. The amplified TCR beta libraries were sequenced on the Illumina HiSeq System as 87-base-pair reads. In the paper's pipeline: A later analysis tallied roughly 76 million unique TCR beta chains across the 700 or so repertoires, and around 10 million of those chains were shared by two or more donors. To remove PCR and sequencing errors, raw reads were error-corrected and collapsed into unique sequences using a nearest-neighbor algorithm that merged closely related sequences. To assign V, D and J gene segments, CDR3 sequences were aligned to IMGT reference sequences. For a sequence to be retained, at least a six-nucleotide match to both a V gene segment and a J gene segment was required. Rearrangements were called productive when the CDR3 lacked stop codons and stayed in frame with V and J; all others were non-productive. CDR3 was defined by IMGT convention, running from the second conserved V-encoded cysteine to the conserved J-encoded phenylalanine. The earlier analysis of 450 to 750 of the donors excluded any sequence lacking an unambiguous match to a single V gene segment. In an earlier analysis of some 590 of the donors, a V segment was called functional when productive rearrangements were above 56.7%, and segregating when the standard deviation between donors exceeded 5%. A statistical classification framework was built for diagnosing cytomegalovirus status from the catalog of TCR beta chain sequences. V and J gene assignment, in a later analysis, came from comparing TCR nucleotide sequences with IMGT/GENE-DB human TR gene sequences. The TCRdist pipeline was used in a later analysis to assign CDR3 sequences and most-parsimonious VDJ recombination scenarios. In a later analysis, each TCR beta chain was defined by its CDR3 amino acid sequence together with its V-gene family, and reads lacking a unique V-gene family were excluded. In a later analysis, 450 to 600 highly shared, low-generation-probability nucleotide sequences were removed to address suspected cross-contamination and a sequencing artifact. A later analysis calculated a clonal expansion index for each public chain from normalized within-repertoire ranks of inferred template counts. Generation probabilities in a later analysis came from a VDJ recombination model fitted to out-of-frame rearrangements, and those results were checked against IGoR. A later analysis scored TCR-TCR, TCR-HLA and TCR-CMV co-occurrence with hypergeometric tests, applying a repertoire-size bias correction to TCR pairs. A later analysis estimated false discovery rates by permuting HLA or CMV assignments 20 times. In a later analysis, co-occurring TCRs were grouped using DBSCAN, with TCRdist sequence similarity added in when clustering inside HLA-allele-positive subsets. Co-occurrence clustering excluded repertoires with fewer than 30,000 or more than 120,000 public chains, plus five with anomalous nucleotide sharing. The clones in this table, taken by TCRdb from immuneACCESS, are in-frame only. Not every clone is retained; where verified, under half of the shortfall comes from an unresolved V gene, and the cause of the rest is unknown. The DNA was the basis for D and trimming; V, J and clone size are from that table. The sample contains fewer than 200,000 clones, more than 70% of them found a single time. The top ten hold around 1.5% of the sample.

The data were taken from a study of cytomegalovirus exposure and HLA in healthy donors (dated by TCRdb to the late 2010s). Broadly, across the study: In an earlier analysis of fewer than 750 of the donors, 250 to 300 Gb of sequence data and some 100 million unique TCR beta sequences from approximately 180 million T cells were reported. About 300 gigabases of sequencing data and 70 million to 85 million unique TCR sequences were included in an early release covering around 650 HLA-typed donors. Among the roughly 390 genotyped donors, approximately 76% belonged to the genetic ancestry cluster associated with self-reported Caucasian donors. The aim of the study was to test whether cataloging public T cell receptors could identify signatures of past pathogen exposure. The study profiled the T cell repertoires of about 640 subjects by immunosequencing and related them to cytomegalovirus serostatus. Along with the roughly 610-subject first cohort, a separate validation cohort of about 110 different subjects was used. The study combined high-throughput TCR immunosequencing, statistical association of individual TCRs with disease status, and machine learning to predict cytomegalovirus infection status. In a later analysis, previously published TCR beta repertoires from 600 to 850 donors were re-analyzed and high-resolution HLA genotyping was added so that TCR occurrence patterns could be studied. In the later analysis, no new phenotypic data were used to find candidate immune exposures; instead, reliance was placed on TCR beta sequences and their occurrence across donors. An earlier analysis of roughly 580 of the donors used high-throughput TCR beta sequencing to judge whether each TCR beta V gene segment behaved as functional or pseudogenic. Donor age, sex, ethnicity and CMV serostatus were compiled together with the repertoire data. A later genetic analysis used genome-wide SNP genotypes for about three fifths of the roughly 700 donors, treating that subset as a discovery cohort. All discovery cohort repertoires had been generated on a single sequencing platform. Both class I and class II loci were covered by HLA typing, at four-digit resolution. Typing coverage varied by locus: roughly 620-640 donors for A, B, C, DRB1 and DQB1; roughly 500 for DQA1; about 590 for DPA1; under 490 for DPB1. Four to six DR-DQ haplotypes were handled as single units for association and clustering, since linkage in the cohort was strong. Among 398 genotyped donors of the cohort, an average of around 240,000 unique TCR beta nucleotide sequences were sequenced per donor, around 18% of them non-productive. Points the paper makes about the study in general: In a later analysis, TCR association rates were found to vary across HLA loci, with the most associated TCRs seen for DRB1 alleles and the fewest for HLA-C alleles. According to a later analysis, most CMV-associated TCR beta chains appeared to be HLA-restricted, and the HLA associations seemed to be driven largely by CMV exposure. Correlated functional status among segregating V segments might be attributable to linkage disequilibrium, but an unknown experimental factor could not be ruled out. The only immune exposure information available for the cohort was CMV serostatus. A few of the identified cytomegalovirus-associated TCR beta chains were confirmed in vitro to be specific for cytomegalovirus antigens. According to a later genetic analysis, donors in an Asian-associated ancestry cluster had fewer N-insertions in productive TCRs than the approximately 710-donor mean. Cytomegalovirus status was reported to be diagnosed by the classifier with high specificity and sensitivity in both the original and validation cohorts. In a later analysis, HLA-associated TCR beta chains were found to be more clonally expanded and to have lower generation probabilities than equally common non-associated chains. The cohort was sequenced for TCR beta chains only, and without alpha or paired-chain data the features that could be detected were limited. Presence/absence analyses assumed roughly uniform sequencing depth across donors, an assumption that may not hold. A cluster of highly shared sequence variants was judged likely to be a technical artifact of the sequencing pipeline. When HLA alleles, especially DR and DQ, strongly co-occurred, attributing TCR associations to individual alleles was difficult. The study listed 150 to 200 TCR beta chains as associated with cytomegalovirus. The authors suggested that the approach could potentially be extended to other disease states and immunological phenotypes. A later analysis reported that several top co-occurrence clusters appeared linked to parvovirus B19, influenza, CMV and Epstein-Barr virus. Because HLA typing was missing for some donors at each locus, association tests included only the typed subset. A further reported finding was that TCR beta sequences accurately predicted the HLA-A and HLA-B alleles for most subjects in the first cohort. Across donors, most TCR sequences were observed very rarely, whereas some public TCRs were present in many individuals. The earlier analysis of some 560 of the donors excluded roughly 17 rarely observed V segments, including chromosome 9 orphons, because counts were too low. In a later analysis, 15,000 to 20,000 TCR beta sequences were associated with specific HLA alleles at a false discovery rate of 0.05. In an earlier analysis of 587 of the donors, most TCR beta V segments were observed in productive rearrangements about 87% or about 30% of the time, broadly matching IMGT annotations. V-gene and J-gene trimming of TCR beta chains was associated with a missense DCLRE1C variant in a later genetic analysis, and the association was replicated in an independent cohort.

In total, 630 or so healthy bone marrow donors made up the cohort. All cohort members were sampled while nominally healthy, although unrecorded immune exposures were likely present. The donor was CMV seronegative and was included in the group of hundreds of seronegative cohort members. Every donor gave a peripheral blood sample, and the peripheral blood mononuclear cells from that sample were used for TCR beta sequencing. The Qiagen DNeasy Blood Extraction Kit was used to extract genomic DNA from the blood cell samples. The clonotype was recovered from a male donor in good health and CMV-seronegative. The sequenced material came from PBMCs.

The DNA sequence is as follows: TGTGCCAGCAGCTTAGTCGCGGCCTACGGAGAGACCCAGTACTTC. This codes for CASSLVAAYGETQYF. The V gene is TRBV7-2 and the J gene is TRBJ2-5, with the D gene too uncertain to name. Sequences SGHTA (CDR1) and FQGNSA (CDR2) are obtained from the germline V gene. The junction shows trimming of 1 base on V and 4 bases on J, plus 13 bases between the germline ends. Including the terminal cysteine and phenylalanine, the CDR3 comprises 15 residues. The entry retains the CDR3 DNA only, 45 bases that are in frame from base 1.